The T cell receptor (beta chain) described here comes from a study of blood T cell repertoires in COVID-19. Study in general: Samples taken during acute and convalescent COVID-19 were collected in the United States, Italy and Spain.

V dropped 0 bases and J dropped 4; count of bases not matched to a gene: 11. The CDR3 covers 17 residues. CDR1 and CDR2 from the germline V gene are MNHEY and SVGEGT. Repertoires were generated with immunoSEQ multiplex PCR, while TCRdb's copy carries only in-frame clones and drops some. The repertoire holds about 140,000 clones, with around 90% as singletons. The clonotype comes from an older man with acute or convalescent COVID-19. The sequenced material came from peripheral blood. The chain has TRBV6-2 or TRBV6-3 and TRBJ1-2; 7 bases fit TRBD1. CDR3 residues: CASSYSPGQLNAYGYTF. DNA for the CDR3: TGTGCCAGCAGTTACTCACCGGGACAGCTCAATGCCTATGGCTACACCTTC.